This T cell receptor beta chain is drawn from a study of tumor-infiltrating lymphocytes in oesophageal squamous cell carcinoma. Germline assignment: CDR1 SNHLY and CDR2 FYNNEI. The CDR3 sequence is 18 residues long. In TCRdb, the PCR reads were re-called with MiXCR into one record per CDR3 protein. The sample has roughly 20,000 distinct CDR3 sequences, 35% to 40% seen once. This clonotype has at least ten counts. The clonotype originates from a male donor with esophageal squamous cell carcinoma. Sample: esophageal tumor tissue. The chain uses TRBV2 and TRBJ2-1, with D perhaps TRBD2 (7 bases). CDR3 DNA: TGTGCTCTTGGGGGGGCTCTCTCTCAAACCGGCTCCTACAATGAGCAGTTCTTC. It yields the protein CALGGALSQTGSYNEQFF.